This TCR beta chain was sequenced during a study of blood T cell repertoires in COVID-19. Overall study: T cells, B-cell-depleted T cells, or PBMCs supplied cDNA or gDNA.

Residents of approximately 25 US areas, aged about 18 to 95 years, made up the participants. Each recovered donor of Cohort 3 presented with two negative PCRs, clearance, or symptom resolution. Produced via immunoSEQ multiplex PCR; TCRdb's table is partial and in-frame only. The repertoire holds more than 150,000 clones, roughly four fifths seen once, with roughly 10% in the top ten. V shed 5 bases, J shed 2 bases, and the junction held 10 bases outside the gene matches. CDR3 length equals 17 residues. Germline V gene data show CDR1 as SGHTA and CDR2 as FQGNSA. The genes are TRBV7-2 and TRBJ2-4, with 9 bases fitting TRBD2. The clonotype was recovered from a man in his forties who had recovered from COVID-19. Input material: PBMCs or T cells enriched from blood (not recorded which). The CDR3 protein is CASSPRSSGTSKNIQYF. The CDR3 DNA is TGTGCCAGCAGCCCCAGGTCTAGCGGGACATCCAAAAACATTCAGTACTTC. The full variable domain, rest sourced from reference TRBV7-2 and TRBJ2-4, is GAGVSQSPSNKVTEKGKDVELRCDPISGHTALYWYRQSLGQGLEFLIYFQGNSAPDKSGLPSDRFSAERTGGSVSTLTIQRTQQEDSAVYLCASSPRSSGTSKNIQYFGAGTRLSVL.